Following are 15 T cell receptor beta chains from one sample sequenced in a study of shared clonotypes between healthy human individuals. Clones were sequenced by immunoSEQ multiplex PCR, and TCRdb holds only the in-frame ones, with some missing. The data show over 2 million clones, roughly 94% seen once. Naivety among CD8 cells was defined by CD45RO negativity and positive CCR7 selection, thereby excluding terminally differentiated effector memory CD45RA+ cells. The specimen sequenced was naive CD8+ T cells sorted from blood. These receptors originate from a man aged 18 to 30 in good health.

The chain is built from TRBV5-1 and TRBJ1-4, with unresolved D. Trimming took off 6 bases at V and 8 bases at J, with 14 bases between the two ends. The CDR3 extends over 13 amino acids. CDR1 and CDR2 from the germline V gene are SGHRS and YFSETQ. CDR3 residues: CASTSTLEEKLFF. The CDR3 bases are TGCGCCAGCACTTCCACCCTCGAGGAAAAACTGTTTTTT. Supplemented by reference TRBV5-1 and TRBJ1-4, the full variable domain reads KAGVTQTPRYLIKTRGQQVTLSCSPISGHRSVSWYQQTPGQGLQFLFEYFSETQRNKGNFPGRFSGRQFSNSRSEMNVSTLELGDSALYLCASTSTLEEKLFFGSGTQLSVL.

Of note for this clone: An end of the junction differs from the germline gene, which may be a read error. The V call is TRBV30, the J call TRBJ2-3, with no clear D. This CDR3 has 13 amino acids. From germline, CDR1 is GTSNPN and CDR2 SVGIG (reference sequence). The CDR3 here is CAWSPGSIDTQYF. CDR3 sequence (DNA): TGTGCCTGGAGCCCGGGTAGCATAGATACGCAGTATTTT.

The chain carries TRBV10-2 and TRBJ1-2; D call uncertain. Germline V gene lookup returns CDR1 WSHSY and CDR2 SAAADI. V was cut by 1 base and J by 1 base, with 7 bases left in between. The CDR3 covers 14 residues. CDR3: CASSEFADNYGYTF. In nucleotides, the CDR3 is TGCGCCAGCAGTGAGTTCGCGGATAACTATGGCTACACCTTC.

The gene calls are TRBV5-1 and TRBJ2-7; no reliable D call. CDR1 is SGHRS, CDR2 YFSETQ, per germline. The CDR3 spans 13 residues. The ends were cut back, 2 bases at V and 6 bases at J, with 12 bases in the middle. CDR3 sequence: CASSLDAVGEQYF. Written as DNA, the CDR3 is TGCGCCAGCAGCTTAGATGCGGTCGGCGAGCAGTACTTC.

This clone came up once. The sample contains more than one DNA sequence encoding this CDR3. The chain employs TRBV4-3 and TRBJ2-7; 7 bases map to TRBD2. Germline V CDR1 and CDR2: LGHNA, YSLEER. V was pared by 0 bases and J by 7 bases, with 3 bases of the junction left unmatched. The CDR3 contains 13 residues. The CDR3 bases are TGCGCCAGCAGCCAAGATCTCGGGGGGGAGCAGTACTTC. This encodes CASSQDLGGEQYF.

The CDR3 protein is CASSLSFSRGVSDTQYF. CDR3 nucleotides: TGTGCCAGCAGCTTATCTTTCTCACGGGGGGTGTCAGATACGCAGTATTTT. J is TRBJ2-3 and V is TRBV11-2; TRBD2 agrees at 7 bases. Germline CDR1 reads SGHAT; CDR2 reads FQNNGV. V gave up 2 bases and J gave up 4 bases; unmatched junction bases: 12. The CDR3 length is 17 residues.

The chain employs TRBV19 and TRBJ2-3; D call uncertain. V shed 8 bases and J shed 4 bases, with 10 bases lying between them. CDR3 length: 12 residues. The germline V gene has CDR1 LNHDA and CDR2 SQIVND (reference sequence). CDR3 coding DNA: TGTGCCAGTCTTTCACGGGCAGATACGCAGTATTTT. Residues: CASLSRADTQYF.

The V call is TRBV29-1, the J call TRBJ2-2; 7 bases line up with TRBD1. Germline lookup yields CDR1 SQVTM and CDR2 ANQGSEA. The CDR3 loop spans 15 amino acids. V dropped 1 base and J dropped 1; count of bases not matched to a gene: 3. The DNA of the CDR3 is TGCAGCGTTGAAGCCCGGACAGGGAACACCGGGGAGCTGTTTTTT. It encodes CSVEARTGNTGELFF.

V gene TRBV9 combines with J gene TRBJ1-2; D gene unclear. The germline V gene encodes CDR1 SGDLS and CDR2 YYNGEE. Trimming removed 4 bases from V and 4 bases from J, with 11 bases in between. The length of the CDR3 is 13 residues. This chain's CDR3 is CASSSDGPYGYTF. The CDR3 region has the DNA TGTGCCAGCAGCTCGGACGGCCCCTATGGCTACACCTTC.

This chain links TRBV5-4 with TRBJ1-3, with 9 bases aligning to TRBD1. The V gene end was trimmed by 4 bases and the J gene end by 2 bases; junction bases not matched to a gene: 4. Germline-derived CDR1 and CDR2 are SGHNT and YYREEE (reference sequence). The length of the CDR3 is 15 residues. The CDR3 region is CASSTRDRAGNTIYF. CDR3 bases: TGTGCCAGCAGCACCAGGGACAGGGCTGGAAACACCATATATTTT.

V gene TRBV14 combines with J gene TRBJ2-7; TRBD2 might be the D (5 bases). This CDR3 is 15 amino acids long. CDR1 is SGHDN, CDR2 FVKESK, per germline. Trimming pared 6 bases from V and 3 bases from J, leaving 18 bases between. CDR3 DNA sequence: TGTGCCAGCAGACCTAGTACTAGTGTATTCTACGAGCAGTACTTC. Its protein product is CASRPSTSVFYEQYF.

The gene calls are TRBV4-1 and TRBJ1-5; tentatively, D is TRBD1 (5 bases). CDR1 and CDR2 (germline): MGHRA, YSYEKL. With 1 base removed from V and 5 bases from J, the gap between germline ends came to 12 bases. The CDR3 runs to 15 residues. The CDR3 coding sequence is TGCGCCAGCAGCCAAGGGTGGGGACCGTATCAGCCCCAGCATTTT. Protein: CASSQGWGPYQPQHF.

V gene TRBV27 combines with J gene TRBJ2-1; D ambiguous. Looked up from germline, CDR1 is MNHEY and CDR2 is SMNVEV (reference sequence). The ends were cut back, 5 bases at V and 10 bases at J, with 18 bases in the middle. CDR3 length equals 14 residues. CDR3 nucleotide sequence: TGTGCCAGCAGTCACACTTTCACGCTGCAAGAGCAGTTCTTC. Residues: CASSHTFTLQEQFF.

This CDR3 reads CASSSVFSASGTNPYEQYF. Here the CDR3 DNA reads TGTGCCAGCAGCTCTGTGTTTTCCGCCTCCGGGACAAACCCCTACGAGCAGTACTTC. This chain links TRBV11-2 with TRBJ2-7; TRBD1 might be the D (6 bases). CDR3 length: 19 amino acids. The ends were cut back, 4 bases at V and 2 bases at J, with 27 bases in the middle. Looked up from germline, CDR1 is SGHAT and CDR2 is FQNNGV.

The V and J genes are TRBV5-4 and TRBJ2-5, with 7 positions matching TRBD1. Germline CDR1 SGHNT, CDR2 YYREEE (reference sequence). The CDR3 runs 14 residues. Trimming cost V 5 bases and J 3 bases; bases outside gene matches: 7. The CDR3 DNA reads as TGTGCCAGCAGTTTGAGACAGGGAGAAGAGACCCAGTACTTC. Its protein product is CASSLRQGEETQYF.